The sequence of this TCR beta chain was determined in a study of Ad26.COV2.S vaccination and SARS-CoV-2 variants. CDR1 and CDR2 from the germline V gene are LGHNA and YSLEER. The CDR3 is 17 residues long. The V end lost 3 bases, the J end lost 3 bases, and 17 bases lay between the germline ends. The treatment denotes: around 19 received Ad26.COV2.S at low or high dose, single or two shots; five or six received placebo; per-sample allocation not given. Each sample was drawn 63 days after the first injection (of vaccine or placebo). Clones were read by immunoSEQ multiplex PCR, and TCRdb kept only the in-frame ones, dropping some. The sample carries 350,000 to 450,000 clones, under 90% recorded once.

V usage is TRBV4-3 and J usage is TRBJ2-2; possibly TRBD1 for D (7 bases). Sequences were derived from peripheral blood, sampled in a trial of Ad26.COV2.S vaccine versus placebo. This clonotype was sampled from a person between 18 and 65 years old who received the Ad26.COV2.S COVID-19 vaccine or a placebo. CDR3: CASSQVGRGAYTGELFF. In DNA, the CDR3 is TGCGCCAGCAGCCAGGTCGGCAGGGGGGCCTACACCGGGGAGCTGTTTTTT.